The rows below give T cell receptor beta chains drawn from one sample of a study of beta chain features in type 1 diabetes. Sequencing was performed with immunoSEQ multiplex PCR; in TCRdb, only in-frame clones are kept and a portion is missing. The sample lists around 340,000 clones, approximately 8.2% occurring once. Specimen: central memory CD4+ T cells from blood. The receptors were sampled from a woman aged 18-35 years in good health. The CDR3 runs from the conserved cysteine through the conserved F or W. D genes are given only for firm matches. The size entry is marked missing in some rows and otherwise reads once, few, many or a size class.

CDR3: CASSRIGTDTQYF; DNA: TGCGCCAGCAGCCGGATCGGCACAGATACGCAGTATTTT; D: -; V: TRBV4-1; J: TRBJ2-3; size: once
CDR3: CASTSILGQGSNQPQHF; DNA: TGTGCCAGCACTTCGATCTTGGGACAGGGTAGCAATCAGCCCCAGCATTTT; D: TRBD1; V: TRBV28; J: TRBJ1-5; size: few
CDR3: CATQGGTSGNYEQYF; DNA: TGTGCCACACAGGGTGGGACTAGCGGAAACTACGAGCAGTACTTC; D: TRBD2; V: TRBV5-4; J: TRBJ2-7; size: -
CDR3: CASSWDRIQNIQYF; DNA: TGTGCCAGCAGCTGGGACAGGATCCAAAACATTCAGTACTTC; D: TRBD1; V: TRBV7-2; J: TRBJ2-4; size: few
CDR3: CASSLSGANEQFF; DNA: TGTGCCAGCAGCTTGTCGGGAGCCAATGAGCAGTTCTTC; D: -; V: TRBV7-2; J: TRBJ2-1; size: many
CDR3: CASSRNRTGRGYTF; DNA: TGTGCCAGCAGCCGGAACAGGACCGGGCGGGGCTACACCTTC; D: -; V: TRBV6-6; J: TRBJ1-2; size: -
CDR3: CASSLRLTGKNTEAFF; DNA: TGTGCCAGCAGCTTACGCCTGACAGGAAAGAACACTGAAGCTTTCTTT; D: -; V: TRBV7-9; J: TRBJ1-1; size: few
CDR3: CSVPGTSGTTGELFF; DNA: TGCAGCGTCCCCGGGACTAGCGGAACCACCGGGGAGCTGTTTTTT; D: TRBD2; V: TRBV29-1; J: TRBJ2-2; size: few
CDR3: CASSYGVGKGDTQYF; DNA: TGTGCCAGCAGTTACGGCGTGGGGAAGGGAGATACGCAGTATTTT; D: -; V: TRBV6-5; J: TRBJ2-3; size: few
CDR3: CASSLVDPNTGELFF; DNA: TGCGCCAGCAGCTTGGTAGACCCTAACACCGGGGAGCTGTTTTTT; D: -; V: TRBV5-1; J: TRBJ2-2; size: few
CDR3: CASSLAPGQGLGYTF; DNA: TGCGCCAGCAGCTTGGCTCCGGGACAGGGGCTTGGCTACACCTTC; D: TRBD1; V: TRBV5-1; J: TRBJ1-2; size: few
CDR3: CASSTRGECYEQYF; DNA: TGTGCCAGCAGCACCAGGGGGGAATGCTACGAGCAGTACTTC; D: -; V: TRBV21-1; J: TRBJ2-7; size: -
CDR3: CASSFVASGSRAEQFF; DNA: TGTGCCAGCAGTTTTGTAGCTAGCGGGAGTCGTGCTGAGCAGTTCTTC; D: TRBD2; V: TRBV28; J: TRBJ2-1; size: many
CDR3: CASRHPQDTQYF; DNA: TGTGCCAGCAGACACCCTCAAGATACGCAGTATTTT; D: -; V: TRBV27; J: TRBJ2-3; size: few
CDR3: CASSLDETYEQYF; DNA: TGTGCCAGCAGCTTGGATGAGACCTACGAGCAGTACTTC; D: -; V: TRBV5-4; J: TRBJ2-7; size: -
CDR3: CASGWGTGNEQFF; DNA: TGTGCCAGTGGGTGGGGCACGGGCAATGAGCAGTTCTTC; D: -; V: TRBV19; J: TRBJ2-1; size: few
CDR3: CASSDAGAGVHEQFF; DNA: TGTGCCAGCAGCGACGCGGGAGCGGGGGTGCATGAGCAGTTCTTC; D: TRBD2; V: TRBV7-2; J: TRBJ2-1; size: few
CDR3: CASSPVGFYGTGELFF; DNA: TGCGCCAGCAGCCCTGTAGGGTTTTACGGCACCGGGGAGCTGTTTTTT; D: -; V: TRBV5-1; J: TRBJ2-2; size: -
CDR3: CASSLLAGDEQYF; DNA: TGCGCCAGCAGCTTACTAGCGGGAGACGAGCAGTACTTC; D: TRBD2; V: TRBV5-1; J: TRBJ2-7; size: -
CDR3: CSVARDRGNEQYF; DNA: TGCAGCGTTGCCCGGGACAGGGGAAACGAGCAGTACTTC; D: TRBD1; V: TRBV29-1; J: TRBJ2-7; size: -
CDR3: CTSSPEREPTYNEQFF; DNA: TGCACCAGCAGCCCTGAGAGGGAGCCGACCTACAATGAGCAGTTCTTC; D: -; V: TRBV1; J: TRBJ2-1; size: -